The clone carrying this T cell receptor (beta chain) was seen ten or more times. This record belongs to a study of T cell repertoires in cytomegalovirus infection. Whole-study context: A matching HLA type, together with CMV infection, was signaled by public TCR beta signatures.

TCRdb reprocessed the reads with MiXCR, giving one entry per CDR3 protein. Seen here are over 250,000 distinct CDR3 sequences, about a quarter observed once, and the top ten hold approximately 15%. V was pared by 5 bases and J by 0 bases, with 11 bases between. From germline, CDR1 is SGHVS and CDR2 FNYEAQ. This CDR3 has 14 residues. The sequence came from a human donor in good health (CMV status not recorded). Some clones in this sample may be carry-over from other donors' samples. What was sequenced was PBMCs. The chain carries TRBV7-6 and TRBJ2-7; D call uncertain. The CDR3 DNA reads TGTGCCAGCAGCCCAGACGGAGACTCCTACGAGCAGTACTTC. This encodes CASSPDGDSYEQYF.